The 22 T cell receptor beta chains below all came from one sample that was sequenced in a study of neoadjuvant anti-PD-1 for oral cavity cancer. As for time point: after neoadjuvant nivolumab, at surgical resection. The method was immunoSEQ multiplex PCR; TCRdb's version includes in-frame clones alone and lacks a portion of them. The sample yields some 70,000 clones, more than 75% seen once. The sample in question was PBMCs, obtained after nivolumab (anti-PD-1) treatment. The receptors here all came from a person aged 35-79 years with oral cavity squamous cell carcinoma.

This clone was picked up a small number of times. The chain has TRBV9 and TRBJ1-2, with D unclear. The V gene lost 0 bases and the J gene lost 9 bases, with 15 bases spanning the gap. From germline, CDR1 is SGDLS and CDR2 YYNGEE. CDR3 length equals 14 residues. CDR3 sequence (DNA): TGTGCCAGCAGCGTAGAAGGAACAAAGCTAAGCTACACCTTC. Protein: CASSVEGTKLSYTF.

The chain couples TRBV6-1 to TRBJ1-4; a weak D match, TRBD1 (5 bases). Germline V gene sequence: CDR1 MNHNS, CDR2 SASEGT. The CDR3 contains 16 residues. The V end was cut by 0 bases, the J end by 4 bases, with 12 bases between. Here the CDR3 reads CASSEARPGRNEKLFF. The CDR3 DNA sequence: TGTGCCAGCAGTGAAGCGCGGCCAGGGCGTAATGAAAAACTGTTTTTT.

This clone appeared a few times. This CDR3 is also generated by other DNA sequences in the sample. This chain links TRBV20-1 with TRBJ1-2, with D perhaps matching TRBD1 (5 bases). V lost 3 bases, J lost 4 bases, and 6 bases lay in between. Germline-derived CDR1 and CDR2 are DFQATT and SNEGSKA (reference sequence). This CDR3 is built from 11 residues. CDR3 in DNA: TGCAGTGCTAGTGGGGGCTATGGCTACACCTTC. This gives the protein CSASGGYGYTF.

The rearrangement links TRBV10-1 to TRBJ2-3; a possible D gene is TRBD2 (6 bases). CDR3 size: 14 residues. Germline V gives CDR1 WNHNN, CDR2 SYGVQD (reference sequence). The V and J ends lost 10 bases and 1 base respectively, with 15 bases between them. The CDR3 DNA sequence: TGCGCCACCTCGGCGGGGTACGGCACAGATACGCAGTATTTT. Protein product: CATSAGYGTDTQYF.

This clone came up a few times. CDR3 in DNA: TGTGCCAGCAGCCAAGATTTTACCGGGGTTGATCAGCCCCAGCATTTT. Amino acids: CASSQDFTGVDQPQHF. V gene TRBV4-2 combines with J gene TRBJ1-5; D not certain. This CDR3 is 16 amino acids long. Germline V gives CDR1 LGHNA, CDR2 YNFKEQ. V was cut by 0 bases and J by 5 bases, with 14 bases left in between.

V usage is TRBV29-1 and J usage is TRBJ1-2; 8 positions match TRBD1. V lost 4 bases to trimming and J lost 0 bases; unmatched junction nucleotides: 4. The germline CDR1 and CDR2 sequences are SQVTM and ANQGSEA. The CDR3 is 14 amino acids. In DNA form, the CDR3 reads TGCAGCGTTGTCCCGGACAGGGCTAACTATGGCTACACCTTC. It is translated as CSVVPDRANYGYTF.

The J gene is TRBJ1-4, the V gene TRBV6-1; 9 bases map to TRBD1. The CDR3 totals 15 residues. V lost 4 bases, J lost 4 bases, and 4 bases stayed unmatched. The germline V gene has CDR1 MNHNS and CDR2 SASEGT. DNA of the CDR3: TGTGCCAGCAGTGGCACGACAGGGGGTAATGAAAAACTGTTTTTT. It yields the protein CASSGTTGGNEKLFF.

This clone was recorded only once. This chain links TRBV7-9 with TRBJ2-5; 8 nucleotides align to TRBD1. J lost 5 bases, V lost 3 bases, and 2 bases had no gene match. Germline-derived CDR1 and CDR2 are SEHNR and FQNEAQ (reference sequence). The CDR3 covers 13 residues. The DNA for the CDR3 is TGTGCCAGCAGCTTCAGGGGGCGGGAGACCCAGTACTTC. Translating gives CASSFRGRETQYF.

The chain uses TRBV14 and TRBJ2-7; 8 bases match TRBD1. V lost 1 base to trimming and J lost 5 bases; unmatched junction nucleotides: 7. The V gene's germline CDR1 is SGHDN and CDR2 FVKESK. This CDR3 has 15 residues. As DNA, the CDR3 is TGTGCCAGCAGCCAAGGTCGGGACAGGTTCAACGAGCAGTACTTC. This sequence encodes CASSQGRDRFNEQYF.

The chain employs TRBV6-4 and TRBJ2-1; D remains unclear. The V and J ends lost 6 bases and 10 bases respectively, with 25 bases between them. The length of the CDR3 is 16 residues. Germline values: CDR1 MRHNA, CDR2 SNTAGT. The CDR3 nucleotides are TGTGCCAGCAGCGATCCTGAGCCGGACGGTTTCAGGGAGCAGTTCTTC. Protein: CASSDPEPDGFREQFF.

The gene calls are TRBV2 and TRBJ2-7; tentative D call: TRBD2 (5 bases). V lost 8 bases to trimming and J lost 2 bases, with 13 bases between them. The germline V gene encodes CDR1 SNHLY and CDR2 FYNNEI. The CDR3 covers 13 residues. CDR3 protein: CASVAGSAYEQYF. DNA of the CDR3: TGTGCCAGCGTGGCGGGCTCAGCCTACGAGCAGTACTTC.

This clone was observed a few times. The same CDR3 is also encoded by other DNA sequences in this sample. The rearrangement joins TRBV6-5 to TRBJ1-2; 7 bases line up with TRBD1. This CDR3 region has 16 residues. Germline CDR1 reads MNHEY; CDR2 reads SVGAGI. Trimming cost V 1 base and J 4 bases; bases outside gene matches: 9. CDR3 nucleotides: TGTGCCAGCAGTTACTTGCGGACAGGAGGGGGCTATGGCTACACCTTC. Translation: CASSYLRTGGGYGYTF.

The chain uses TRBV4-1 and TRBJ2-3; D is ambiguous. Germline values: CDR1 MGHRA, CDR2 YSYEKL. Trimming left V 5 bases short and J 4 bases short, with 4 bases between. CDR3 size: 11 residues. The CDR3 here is CASSESDTQYF. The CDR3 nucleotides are TGCGCCAGCAGCGAGTCAGATACGCAGTATTTT.

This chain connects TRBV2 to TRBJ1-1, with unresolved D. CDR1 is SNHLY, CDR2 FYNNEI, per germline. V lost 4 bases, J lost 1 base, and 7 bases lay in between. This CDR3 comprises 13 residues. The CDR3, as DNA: TGTGCCAGCAGTGTCGGGGAGAACACTGAAGCTTTCTTT. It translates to CASSVGENTEAFF.

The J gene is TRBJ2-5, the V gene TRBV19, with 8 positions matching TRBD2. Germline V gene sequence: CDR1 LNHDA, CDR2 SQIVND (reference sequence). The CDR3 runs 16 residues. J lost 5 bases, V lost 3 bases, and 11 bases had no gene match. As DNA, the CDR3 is TGTGCCAGTAGTATTTCACCGGGACTAGACGGTGAGACCCAGTACTTC. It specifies CASSISPGLDGETQYF.

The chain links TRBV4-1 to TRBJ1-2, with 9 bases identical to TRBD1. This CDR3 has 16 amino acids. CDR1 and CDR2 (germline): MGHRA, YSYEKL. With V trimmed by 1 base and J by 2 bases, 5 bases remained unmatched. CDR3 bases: TGCGCCAGCAGCCAAGCAGCCGGACAGGGGAACTATGGCTACACCTTC. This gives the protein CASSQAAGQGNYGYTF.

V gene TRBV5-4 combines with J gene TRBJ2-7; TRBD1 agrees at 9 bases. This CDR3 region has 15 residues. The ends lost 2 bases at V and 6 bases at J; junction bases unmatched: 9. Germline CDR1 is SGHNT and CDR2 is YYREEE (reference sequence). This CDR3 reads CASSLAGTGSGEQYF. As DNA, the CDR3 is TGTGCCAGCAGCTTAGCCGGGACAGGGTCGGGCGAGCAGTACTTC. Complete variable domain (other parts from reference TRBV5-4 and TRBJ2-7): ETGVTQSPTHLIKTRGQQVTLRCSSQSGHNTVSWYQQALGQGPQFIFQYYREEENGRGNFPPRFSGLQFPNYSSELNVNALELDDSALYLCASSLAGTGSGEQYFGPGTRLTVT.

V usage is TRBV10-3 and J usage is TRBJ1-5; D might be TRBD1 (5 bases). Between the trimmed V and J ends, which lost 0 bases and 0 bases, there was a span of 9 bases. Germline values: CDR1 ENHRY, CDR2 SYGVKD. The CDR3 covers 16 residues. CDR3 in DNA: TGTGCCATCAGTGAGTCGGGGGGGTCTAGCAATCAGCCCCAGCATTTT. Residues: CAISESGGSSNQPQHF.

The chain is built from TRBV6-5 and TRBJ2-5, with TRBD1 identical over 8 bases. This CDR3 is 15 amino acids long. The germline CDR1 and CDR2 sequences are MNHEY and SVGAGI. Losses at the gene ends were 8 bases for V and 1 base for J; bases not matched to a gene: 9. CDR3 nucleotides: TGTGCCAGCCAACCCTCCGGACAGGGCCAAGAGACCCAGTACTTC. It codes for CASQPSGQGQETQYF.

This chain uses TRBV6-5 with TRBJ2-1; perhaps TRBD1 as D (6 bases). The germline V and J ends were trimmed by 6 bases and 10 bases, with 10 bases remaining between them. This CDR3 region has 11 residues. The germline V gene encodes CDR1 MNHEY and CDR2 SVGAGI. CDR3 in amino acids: CASSQGQEQFF. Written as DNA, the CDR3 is TGTGCCAGCAGCCAGGGACAAGAGCAGTTCTTC.

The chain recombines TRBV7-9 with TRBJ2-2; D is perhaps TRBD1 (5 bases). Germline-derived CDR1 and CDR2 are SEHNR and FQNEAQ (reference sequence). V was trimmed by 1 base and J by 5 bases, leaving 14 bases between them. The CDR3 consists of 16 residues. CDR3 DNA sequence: TGTGCCAGCAGCTTAGAGTCGCCAGGGCTGACCGGGGAGCTGTTTTTT. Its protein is CASSLESPGLTGELFF.

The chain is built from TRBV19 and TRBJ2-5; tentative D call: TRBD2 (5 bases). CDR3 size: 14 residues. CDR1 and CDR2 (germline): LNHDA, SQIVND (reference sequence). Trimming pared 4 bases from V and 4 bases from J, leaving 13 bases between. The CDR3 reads CASSTERDRETQYF. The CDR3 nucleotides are TGTGCCAGTAGTACTGAACGGGATCGAGAGACCCAGTACTTC.